This T cell receptor (beta chain) came from a study of T cell repertoires in cytomegalovirus infection. Study findings and constraints: Pooled public TCR beta family frequency picked out CMV carriers with the relevant HLA.

One entry per CDR3 protein results from TCRdb running MiXCR on the reads. The data show roughly 760,000 distinct CDR3 sequences, with 35% to 45% seen just once and about 2.8% held by the top ten. This clonotype was detected many times. Its antigen is not identified. The ends lost 2 bases at V and 4 bases at J; junction bases unmatched: 9. The CDR3 contains 17 residues. The germline CDR1 and CDR2 sequences are SGHVS and FQNEAQ. Sequencing was carried out using PBMCs. This TCR derives from a human donor in good health (CMV status not recorded). Some clones in this sample may be carry-over from other donors' samples. The rearrangement uses TRBV7-8 and TRBJ1-1; 11 nucleotides match TRBD1. The CDR3 protein is CASSLTQDRGLGTEAFF. CDR3 in DNA: TGTGCCAGCAGCTTAACTCAGGACAGGGGGCTGGGCACTGAAGCTTTCTTT. The full variable domain, rest sourced from reference TRBV7-8 and TRBJ1-1, is GAGVSQSPRYKVAKRGQDVALRCDPISGHVSLFWYQQALGQGPEFLTYFQNEAQLDKSGLPSDRFFAERPEGSVSTLKIQRTQQEDSAVYLCASSLTQDRGLGTEAFFGQGTRLTVV.